These 30 T cell receptor beta chains were sequenced from one sample in a study of T cell responses to AZD1222 COVID-19 vaccine. TCRdb keeps only in-frame clones here, not all; method: immunoSEQ multiplex PCR. The table has over 100,000 clones, over 75% seen once. The material was peripheral blood, obtained 28 days after the second AZD1222 dose. The receptors come from an adult who received the AZD1222 COVID-19 vaccine.

The chain uses TRBV7-9 and TRBJ2-7; D is possibly TRBD2 (6 bases). The CDR3 totals 14 residues. Germline values: CDR1 SEHNR, CDR2 FQNEAQ (reference sequence). V was clipped by 2 bases and J by 4 bases, with 12 bases between them. The CDR3, as DNA: TGTGCCAGCAGCTTATCCGGGAGCCTTTACGAGCAGTACTTC. Its translation: CASSLSGSLYEQYF.

The chain links TRBV30 to TRBJ1-2; no definite D call. Germline assignment: CDR1 GTSNPN and CDR2 SVGIG (reference sequence). This CDR3 region has 14 residues. V lost 3 bases and J 1 base, leaving 12 bases between the germline ends. The chain's CDR3 is CAWSHGGFNYGYTF. DNA for the CDR3: TGTGCCTGGAGCCACGGAGGGTTTAACTATGGCTACACCTTC.

V usage is TRBV7-9 and J usage is TRBJ2-3; 7 nucleotides align to TRBD2. The CDR3 is 17 residues long. CDR1 and CDR2 (germline): SEHNR, FQNEAQ (reference sequence). V shed 5 bases and J 7 bases; nucleotides not matched to a gene: 18. CDR3 region: CASSPRTREDPGYTQYF. CDR3 sequence (DNA): TGTGCCAGCAGCCCAAGGACTAGGGAAGATCCCGGTTATACGCAGTATTTT.

The J gene is TRBJ1-4, the V gene TRBV10-3; D unresolved. Trimming cost V 6 bases and J 1 base, with 9 bases left between them. Germline CDR1 ENHRY, CDR2 SYGVKD. The CDR3 is made up of 14 amino acids. The CDR3 reads CAIRDGLTNEKLFF. In DNA, the CDR3 is TGTGCCATCAGGGACGGATTAACTAATGAAAAACTGTTTTTT.

The V and J genes are TRBV29-1 and TRBJ2-7, with D possibly matching TRBD1 (6 bases). This CDR3 is 11 amino acids long. Germline assignment: CDR1 SQVTM and CDR2 ANQGSEA. V was pared by 4 bases and J by 4 bases, with 8 bases between. The CDR3: CSVARGYEQYF. CDR3 in DNA: TGCAGCGTTGCCAGGGGATACGAGCAGTACTTC.

V gene TRBV21-1 combines with J gene TRBJ1-1; the DNA was not used to check the table's D call, TRBD1. TRBV21-1 is assigned pseudogene status. The CDR3 is 14 amino acids. CDR3 residues: CASYRGGVNTEAFF. DNA for the CDR3: TGTGCCTCATACAGGGGTGGGGTGAACACTGAAGCTTTCTTT.

The rearrangement joins TRBV5-5 to TRBJ1-2, with D unclear. This CDR3 has 14 residues. Per germline, CDR1 SGHKS and CDR2 YYEKEE (reference sequence). Trimming stripped 2 bases from V and 3 bases from J, with 11 bases between. This CDR3 is CASSLRYGHYGYTF. The CDR3 bases are TGTGCCAGCAGCTTAAGGTATGGACACTATGGCTACACCTTC.

Points on this clone: The same CDR3 is also encoded by other DNA sequences in this sample. The chain is built from TRBV5-4 and TRBJ1-2; no reliable D call. CDR1 is SGHNT, CDR2 YYREEE, per germline (reference sequence). With 0 bases removed from V and 1 base from J, the gap between germline ends came to 10 bases. The CDR3 has 15 residues. CDR3 nucleotide sequence: TGTGCCAGCAGCTTGGCCGGCGGGCTTAACTATGGCTACACCTTC. Residues: CASSLAGGLNYGYTF.

The V gene is TRBV19, the J gene TRBJ2-7; a weak D match, TRBD2 (6 bases). Trimming shortened V by 3 bases and J by 4 bases, and 19 bases separated the two germline ends. This CDR3 contains 16 residues. Germline V gives CDR1 LNHDA, CDR2 SQIVND (reference sequence). CDR3 sequence reads: CASSIGLVSGNYEQYF. CDR3 nucleotides: TGTGCCAGTAGTATCGGACTGGTTAGCGGAAATTACGAGCAGTACTTC.

V gene TRBV19 combines with J gene TRBJ1-5, with 10 bases fitting TRBD1. Looked up from germline, CDR1 is LNHDA and CDR2 is SQIVND (reference sequence). This CDR3 has 17 amino acids. Trimming removed 6 bases from V and 0 bases from J; junction bases left unmatched: 8. CDR3 coding DNA: TGTGCCAGTAGGGTTGGGACAGGGGCTTATAGCAATCAGCCCCAGCATTTT. It translates to CASRVGTGAYSNQPQHF.

The genes are TRBV7-9 and TRBJ2-7; D possibly matches TRBD1 or TRBD2 (5 bases each). This CDR3 has 15 residues. Trimming removed 8 bases at V and 2 bases at J, with 19 bases between. Germline V gives CDR1 SEHNR, CDR2 FQNEAQ (reference sequence). The CDR3 coding sequence is TGTGCCAGCGATGGCGGGTTAAGGGGACCCTACGAGCAGTACTTC. Translating gives CASDGGLRGPYEQYF.

The V call is TRBV15, the J call TRBJ2-3, with unresolved D. CDR3 length: 15 residues. Germline V gene data show CDR1 as LNHNV and CDR2 as YYDKDF (reference sequence). The V and J ends lost 5 bases and 2 bases respectively, with 14 bases between them. The CDR3 DNA reads as TGTGCCACCAGCCAGAGACCGCGCTTCACAGATACGCAGTATTTT. It specifies CATSQRPRFTDTQYF. Based on the CDR3 plus reference TRBV15 and TRBJ2-3, the full variable domain is DAMVIQNPRYQVTQFGKPVTLSCSQTLNHNVMYWYQQKSSQAPKLLFHYYDKDFNNEADTPDNFQSRRPNTSFCFLDIRSPGLGDTAMYLCATSQRPRFTDTQYFGPGTRLTVL.

The genes are TRBV7-3 and TRBJ2-7; the D call may be TRBD1 or TRBD2 (6 bases each). The CDR3 sequence is 14 residues long. The germline gives CDR1 SGHTA, CDR2 FQGTGA. V lost 1 base, J lost 5 bases, and 12 bases lay in between. The CDR3 coding sequence is TGTGCCAGCAGCTTAAGAGGGGGGTCCGACGAGCAGTACTTC. It yields the protein CASSLRGGSDEQYF.

A single count supports this clone. This chain connects TRBV5-1 to TRBJ1-3, with D hard to call. The germline V gene has CDR1 SGHRS and CDR2 YFSETQ. This CDR3 spans 13 amino acids. The V and J ends lost 4 bases and 0 bases respectively, with 5 bases between them. Written as DNA, the CDR3 is TGCGCCAGCAGCCCAAGCTCTGGAAACACCATATATTTT. Encoded protein: CASSPSSGNTIYF.

The V and J genes are TRBV3-1 (or the pseudogene TRBV3-2) and TRBJ1-5; no clear D. V lost 3 bases, J lost 5 bases, and 14 bases lay in between. This CDR3 region has 15 residues. CDR1 is LGHDT and CDR2 is YNNKEL in the germline V gene (reference sequence). Here the CDR3 DNA reads TGTGCCAGCAGCCAGGGCGCCCGGGAAGATCAGCCCCAGCATTTT. Translation gives CASSQGAREDQPQHF.

The chain employs TRBV4-1 and TRBJ1-1; D might be TRBD1 (5 bases). The germline V and J ends were trimmed by 1 base and 4 bases, with 7 bases remaining between them. The CDR3 consists of 13 residues. In germline, CDR1 is MGHRA, CDR2 YSYEKL. CDR3 region: CASSQVGPTEAFF. The DNA for the CDR3 is TGCGCCAGCAGCCAAGTGGGGCCCACTGAAGCTTTCTTT.

The chain has TRBV19 and TRBJ1-5; 7 bases are shared with TRBD1. There are 14 residues in the CDR3. With 7 bases clipped from V and 3 bases from J, the junction kept 6 bases outside the gene matches. Germline CDR1 is LNHDA and CDR2 is SQIVND (reference sequence). The CDR3 DNA is TGTGCCAGTACCGAACAGGGGTTCAATCAGCCCCAGCATTTT. It codes for CASTEQGFNQPQHF.

This sequence joins TRBV11-2 and TRBJ2-2; 11 bases align to TRBD1. The V gene end was trimmed by 4 bases and the J gene end by 6 bases; junction bases not matched to a gene: 4. Germline CDR1 and CDR2: SGHAT and FQNNGV. The CDR3 covers 15 residues. The CDR3 reads CASSSPGQGAGELFF. CDR3 nucleotide sequence: TGTGCCAGCAGCTCACCGGGACAGGGGGCCGGGGAGCTGTTTTTT.

This clone was detected once. The rearrangement uses TRBV7-2 and TRBJ2-5, with a weak D call TRBD2 (6 bases). Between the trimmed V and J ends, which lost 4 bases and 2 bases, there was a span of 14 bases. This CDR3 spans 15 amino acids. The germline gives CDR1 SGHTA, CDR2 FQGNSA. This chain's CDR3 is CASSSRDLPQETQYF. DNA for the CDR3: TGTGCCAGCAGCTCCCGGGACTTACCACAAGAGACCCAGTACTTC.

The J gene is TRBJ1-1, the V gene TRBV12-3 or TRBV12-4; D not certain. The CDR3 sequence is 13 residues long. Trimming pared 3 bases from V and 2 bases from J, leaving 7 bases between. CDR3 DNA: TGTGCCAGCAGTTTGAGGTTTAACACTGAAGCTTTCTTT. This codes for CASSLRFNTEAFF.

The chain joins TRBV5-6 to TRBJ1-2; a possible D gene is TRBD1 (6 bases). The CDR3 contains 13 residues. With 1 base removed from V and 6 bases from J, the gap between germline ends came to 10 bases. Germline CDR1 reads SGHDT; CDR2 reads YYEEEE. CDR3 residues: CASSLTGSHGYTF. The CDR3 DNA follows: TGTGCCAGCAGCTTGACAGGGTCTCATGGCTACACCTTC. The full variable domain, in which reference TRBV5-6 and TRBJ1-2 provide the parts outside the CDR3, is DAGVTQSPTHLIKTRGQQVTLRCSPKSGHDTVSWYQQALGQGPQFIFQYYEEEERQRGNFPDRFSGHQFPNYSSELNVNALLLGDSALYLCASSLTGSHGYTFGSGTRLTVV.

This chain joins TRBV4-2 and TRBJ2-7, with TRBD1 identical over 10 bases. The V gene's germline CDR1 is LGHNA and CDR2 YNFKEQ. The CDR3 extends over 16 amino acids. Losses at the gene ends were 0 bases for V and 2 bases for J; bases not matched to a gene: 4. The CDR3 DNA reads TGTGCCAGCAGCCAAGAGACAGGGGGCGCCCCCTACGAGCAGTACTTC. This encodes CASSQETGGAPYEQYF.

The chain joins TRBV4-3 to TRBJ1-2; D ambiguous. V lost 1 base to trimming and J lost 4 bases, with 7 bases between them. This CDR3 region has 13 residues. CDR1 and CDR2 (germline): LGHNA, YSLEER. In nucleotides, the CDR3 is TGCGCCAGCAGCCAAGCCGAGGCCTATGGCTACACCTTC. It translates to CASSQAEAYGYTF.

The J gene is TRBJ1-1, the V gene TRBV6-5, with D possibly TRBD1 on 6 matching bases. The CDR3 is 14 residues long. The germline V and J ends were trimmed by 0 bases and 4 bases, with 9 bases remaining between them. CDR1 and CDR2 (germline): MNHEY, SVGAGI. The CDR3 DNA sequence: TGTGCCAGCAGTTACTCAAGGGGGGGCACTGAAGCTTTCTTT. Residues: CASSYSRGGTEAFF.

This chain uses TRBV23-1 with TRBJ2-7; TRBD1 agrees at 8 bases. TRBV23-1 is treated as an ORF (open reading frame) with a function not yet certain. Trimming cost V 3 bases and J 3 bases; bases outside gene matches: 7. The CDR3 covers 15 residues. In DNA form, the CDR3 reads TGCGCCAGCAGTCAGATGACAGGGGTGGGCTACGAGCAGTACTTC. Translation: CASSQMTGVGYEQYF.

The rearrangement links TRBV19 to TRBJ2-2, with TRBD1 as a possible D gene (5 bases). Germline V gene sequence: CDR1 LNHDA, CDR2 SQIVND (reference sequence). V lost 3 bases to trimming and J lost 4 bases, with 15 bases between them. CDR3 length: 16 amino acids. The chain's CDR3 is CASSIGWSGSTGELFF. CDR3 coding DNA: TGTGCCAGTAGTATCGGGTGGTCAGGGTCCACCGGGGAGCTGTTTTTT.

A few counts support this clone. The V and J genes are TRBV30 and TRBJ2-1; D possibly corresponds to TRBD2 (6 bases). Germline V gene data show CDR1 as GTSNPN and CDR2 as SVGIG (reference sequence). CDR3 size: 15 residues. V lost 4 bases to trimming and J lost 6 bases, with 19 bases between them. CDR3 region: CAWMGGSGDRNEQFF. For the CDR3, the DNA is TGTGCCTGGATGGGGGGTAGCGGAGATCGCAATGAGCAGTTCTTC.

This chain links TRBV30 with TRBJ1-6; no clear D gene. Germline V lookup: CDR1 GTSNPN, CDR2 SVGIG (reference sequence). Between the trimmed V and J ends, which lost 5 bases and 10 bases, there was a span of 15 bases. This CDR3 comprises 13 residues. In DNA, the CDR3 is TGTGCCTGGCACCGGGAGGGCTACTCACCCCTCCACTTT. Residues: CAWHREGYSPLHF.

V is TRBV11-3 and J is TRBJ1-1; D unresolved. Germline CDR1 reads SGHNT; CDR2 reads YENEEA. The V gene lost 4 bases and the J gene lost 5 bases, with 8 bases spanning the gap. The CDR3 is 12 residues long. CDR3 bases: TGTGCCAGCAGCTCAGTGGGGACTGAAGCTTTCTTT. It codes for CASSSVGTEAFF.

The chain employs TRBV27 and TRBJ1-6, with a tentative D call TRBD1 (6 bases). The CDR3 extends over 13 amino acids. The V gene's germline CDR1 is MNHEY and CDR2 SMNVEV (reference sequence). V lost 5 bases and J lost 14, with 16 bases in between. CDR3 in DNA: TGTGCCAGCAGTCAACGCGAGGGGGGGTCCCTCCACTTT. Residues: CASSQREGGSLHF.